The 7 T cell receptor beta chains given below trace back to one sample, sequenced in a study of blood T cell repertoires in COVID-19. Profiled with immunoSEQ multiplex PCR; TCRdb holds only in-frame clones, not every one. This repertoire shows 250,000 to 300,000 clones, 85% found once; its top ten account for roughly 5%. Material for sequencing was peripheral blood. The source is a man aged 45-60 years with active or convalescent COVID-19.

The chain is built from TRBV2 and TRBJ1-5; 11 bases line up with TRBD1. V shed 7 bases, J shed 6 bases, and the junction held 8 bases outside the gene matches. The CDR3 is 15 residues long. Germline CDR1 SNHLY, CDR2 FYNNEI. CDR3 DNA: TGTGCCAGCAAGGTCGGACAGGGGGCAGGTCAGCCCCAGCATTTT. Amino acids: CASKVGQGAGQPQHF.

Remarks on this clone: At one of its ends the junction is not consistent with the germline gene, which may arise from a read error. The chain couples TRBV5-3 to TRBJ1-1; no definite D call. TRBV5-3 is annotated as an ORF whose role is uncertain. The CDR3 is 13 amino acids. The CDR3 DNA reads TGTGTCAGAAGCTTTGGGAGGAACACTGAAGCTTTCTTT. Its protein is CVRSFGRNTEAFF.

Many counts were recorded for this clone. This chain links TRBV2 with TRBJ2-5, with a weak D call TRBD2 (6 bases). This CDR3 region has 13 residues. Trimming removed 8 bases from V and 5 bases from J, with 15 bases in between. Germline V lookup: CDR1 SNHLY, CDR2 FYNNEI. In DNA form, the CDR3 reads TGTGCCAGCGGGGGAGGAGTCAGGGAGACCCAGTACTTC. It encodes CASGGGVRETQYF.

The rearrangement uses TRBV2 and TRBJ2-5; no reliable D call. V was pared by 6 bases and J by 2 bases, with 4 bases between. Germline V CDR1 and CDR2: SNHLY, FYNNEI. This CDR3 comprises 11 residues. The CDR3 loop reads CASSSQETQYF. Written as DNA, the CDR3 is TGTGCCAGCAGCTCGCAAGAGACCCAGTACTTC.

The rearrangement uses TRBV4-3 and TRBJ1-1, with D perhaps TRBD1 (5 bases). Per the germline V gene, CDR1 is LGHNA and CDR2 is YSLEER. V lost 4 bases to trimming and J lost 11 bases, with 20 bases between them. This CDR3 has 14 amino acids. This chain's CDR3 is CASSPYGGGSIAFF. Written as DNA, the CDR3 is TGCGCCAGCAGCCCTTACGGGGGTGGTTCTATTGCTTTCTTT.

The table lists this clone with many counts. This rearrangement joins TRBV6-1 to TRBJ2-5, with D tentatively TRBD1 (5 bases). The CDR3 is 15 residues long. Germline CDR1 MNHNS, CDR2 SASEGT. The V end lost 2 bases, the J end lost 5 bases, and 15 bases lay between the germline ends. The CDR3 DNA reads TGTGCCAGCAGTGAAAGCCCAGGGAACCGGGAGACCCAGTACTTC. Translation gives CASSESPGNRETQYF.

CDR3: CASSEQYTGELFF. The CDR3 DNA reads TGCGCCAGCAGTGAACAGTACACCGGGGAGCTGTTTTTT. J is TRBJ2-2 and V is TRBV10-1; D unresolved. Germline CDR1 WNHNN, CDR2 SYGVQD (reference sequence). The V and J ends lost 3 bases and 3 bases respectively, with 5 bases between them. This CDR3 region has 13 residues.